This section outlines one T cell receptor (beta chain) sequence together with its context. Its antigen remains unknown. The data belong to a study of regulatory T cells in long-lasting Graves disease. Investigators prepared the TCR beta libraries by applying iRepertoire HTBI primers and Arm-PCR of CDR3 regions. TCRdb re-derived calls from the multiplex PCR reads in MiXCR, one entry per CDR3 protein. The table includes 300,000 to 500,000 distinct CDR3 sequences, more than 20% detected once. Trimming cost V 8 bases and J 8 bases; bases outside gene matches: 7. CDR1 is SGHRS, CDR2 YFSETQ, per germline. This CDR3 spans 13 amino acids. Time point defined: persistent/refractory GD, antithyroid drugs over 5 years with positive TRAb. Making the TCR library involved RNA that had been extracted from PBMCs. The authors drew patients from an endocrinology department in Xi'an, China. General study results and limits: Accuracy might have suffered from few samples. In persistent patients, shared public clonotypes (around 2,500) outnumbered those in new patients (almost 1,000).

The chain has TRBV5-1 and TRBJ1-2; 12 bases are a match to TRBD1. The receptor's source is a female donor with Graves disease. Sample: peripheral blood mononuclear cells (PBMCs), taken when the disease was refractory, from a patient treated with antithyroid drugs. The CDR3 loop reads CASYAGTGGGYTF. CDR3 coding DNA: TGCGCCAGTTACGCCGGGACAGGGGGCGGCTACACCTTC.